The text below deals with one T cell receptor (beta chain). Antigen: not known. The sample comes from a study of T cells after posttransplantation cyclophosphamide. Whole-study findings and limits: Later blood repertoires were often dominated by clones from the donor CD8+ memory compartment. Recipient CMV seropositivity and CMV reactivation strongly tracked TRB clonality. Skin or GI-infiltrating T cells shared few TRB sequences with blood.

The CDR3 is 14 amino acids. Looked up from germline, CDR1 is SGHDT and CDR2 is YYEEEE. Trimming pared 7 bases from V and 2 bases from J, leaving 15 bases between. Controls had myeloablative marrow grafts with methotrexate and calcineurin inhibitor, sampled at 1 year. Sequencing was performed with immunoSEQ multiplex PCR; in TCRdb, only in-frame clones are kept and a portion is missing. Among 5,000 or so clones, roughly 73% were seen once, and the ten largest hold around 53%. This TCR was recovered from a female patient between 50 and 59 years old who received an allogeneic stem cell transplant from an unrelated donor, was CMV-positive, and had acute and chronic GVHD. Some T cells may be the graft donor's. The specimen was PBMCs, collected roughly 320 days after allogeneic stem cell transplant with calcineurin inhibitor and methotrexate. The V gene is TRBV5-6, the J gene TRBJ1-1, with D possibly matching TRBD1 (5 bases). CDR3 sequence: CASAALDTNTEAFF. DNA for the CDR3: TGTGCCAGCGCCGCCCTGGACACCAACACTGAAGCTTTCTTT. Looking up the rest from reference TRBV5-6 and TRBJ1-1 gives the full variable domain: DAGVTQSPTHLIKTRGQQVTLRCSPKSGHDTVSWYQQALGQGPQFIFQYYEEEERQRGNFPDRFSGHQFPNYSSELNVNALLLGDSALYLCASAALDTNTEAFFGQGTRLTVV.